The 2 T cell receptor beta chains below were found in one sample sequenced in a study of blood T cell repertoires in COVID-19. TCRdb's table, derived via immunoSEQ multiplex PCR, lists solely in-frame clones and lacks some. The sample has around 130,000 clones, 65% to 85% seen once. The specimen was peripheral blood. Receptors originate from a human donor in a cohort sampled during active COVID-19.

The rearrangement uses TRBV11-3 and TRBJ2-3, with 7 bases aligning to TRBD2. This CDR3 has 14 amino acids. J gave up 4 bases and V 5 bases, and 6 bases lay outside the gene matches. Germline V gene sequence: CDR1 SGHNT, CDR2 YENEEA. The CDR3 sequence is CASSPGGSPDTQYF. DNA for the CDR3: TGTGCCAGCAGCCCGGGGGGTAGCCCAGATACGCAGTATTTT.

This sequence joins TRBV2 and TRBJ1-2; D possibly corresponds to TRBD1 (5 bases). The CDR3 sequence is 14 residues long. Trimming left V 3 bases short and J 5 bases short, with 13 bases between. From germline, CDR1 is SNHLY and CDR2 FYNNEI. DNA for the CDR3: TGTGCCAGCAGTGAGGCAGGGACTAGGTATGGCTACACCTTC. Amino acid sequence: CASSEAGTRYGYTF.